This T cell receptor beta chain was identified during a study of T-cell memory formation after mild COVID-19. Background on the study: The TCR clusters were mostly specific to one donor.

Findings and limits, study-wide: Mainly in CM and EM were contracting CD4+ clones; CD8+ were in EMRA.

CDR3 length: 13 amino acids. The J segment lost 8 bases and the V segment lost 0 bases, leaving 2 bases of the junction unmatched. The V gene's germline CDR1 is SGHTA and CDR2 FQGNSA. Barcoded TCR alpha and TCR beta cDNA libraries with UMIs came from 5'RACE using constant-segment primers. TCRdb recomputed calls from the 5' RACE reads with MiXCR, one row per CDR3 protein. The data show under 350,000 distinct CDR3 sequences, 15% to 20% seen once. About this clonotype: What it binds is unknown.

This rearrangement joins TRBV7-2 to TRBJ1-1, with 8 positions matching TRBD1. Sample: PBMCs or a T cell subset sorted from them (not recorded which). This sequence was found in a man between 18 and 29 years old who had mild COVID-19 (a few samples of this study predate the infection). Cell type and time point are not known. The CDR3 DNA reads as TGTGCCAGCAGCTTAGCGCGGACAGGGGAAGCTTTCTTT. This sequence encodes CASSLARTGEAFF.